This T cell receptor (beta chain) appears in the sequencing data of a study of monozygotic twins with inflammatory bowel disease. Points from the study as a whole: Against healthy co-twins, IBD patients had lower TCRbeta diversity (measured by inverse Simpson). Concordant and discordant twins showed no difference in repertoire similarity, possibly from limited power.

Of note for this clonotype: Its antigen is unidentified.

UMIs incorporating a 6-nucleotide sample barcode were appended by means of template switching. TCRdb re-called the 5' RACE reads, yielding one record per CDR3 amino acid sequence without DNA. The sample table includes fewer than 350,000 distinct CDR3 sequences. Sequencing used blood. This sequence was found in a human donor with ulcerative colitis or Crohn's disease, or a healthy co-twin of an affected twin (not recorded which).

CDR3 in amino acids: CASSLDGDQGNEQFF. The V gene is TRBV5-1, the J gene TRBJ2-1; TCRdb indicates TRBD1, and absent DNA this call remains unverified. The V gene's germline CDR1 is SGHRS and CDR2 YFSETQ. The CDR3 consists of 15 residues.